The 32 T cell receptor beta chains below come from one sample, sequenced in a study of CD4 T cells in relation to SARS-CoV-2 and coronaviruses. This table comes from immunoSEQ multiplex PCR, and its TCRdb copy is limited to in-frame clones, with some not included. Altogether 23,000 or so clones are present, about 76% being singletons, with the ten largest covering around 12%. No cognate antigen is known for these TCRs. CD4+ T cells from unexposed donors were obtained before the COVID-19 pandemic (2011-2018). After roughly ten days of culture, CD4+ T cells were isolated. What was sequenced was CD4+ T cells from PBMCs, cultured in vitro. The receptors originated from a human donor in good health.

This clone was detected only a few times. V and J are TRBV10-3 and TRBJ2-3, with D possibly matching TRBD1 (6 bases). Germline CDR1 ENHRY, CDR2 SYGVKD. With 6 bases removed from V and 2 bases from J, the gap between germline ends came to 12 bases. The CDR3 spans 14 residues. DNA of the CDR3: TGTGCCATCAGCCTCGACAGGTTCACAGATACGCAGTATTTT. Translation: CAISLDRFTDTQYF.

The chain recombines TRBV18 with TRBJ2-7; 9 bases match TRBD1. CDR1 KGHSH and CDR2 LQKENI come from the germline V gene. The CDR3 loop spans 16 amino acids. Losses at the gene ends were 1 base for V and 4 bases for J; bases not matched to a gene: 8. The CDR3 region is CASSPQGQGNPYEQYF. In DNA, the CDR3 is TGTGCCAGCTCACCACAGGGACAGGGAAACCCTTACGAGCAGTACTTC.

This sequence joins TRBV27 and TRBJ1-1, with D maybe TRBD1 (6 bases). V lost 6 bases and J 1 base, leaving 9 bases between the germline ends. Germline values: CDR1 MNHEY, CDR2 SMNVEV (reference sequence). This CDR3 is 13 amino acids long. In DNA, the CDR3 is TGTGCCAGCAGCCTCAGGGGGAACACTGAAGCTTTCTTT. Translated: CASSLRGNTEAFF.

This clone was seen only once. V usage is TRBV11-2 and J usage is TRBJ1-2; TRBD1 matches 7 bases. The CDR3 covers 16 residues. V gave up 0 bases and J gave up 0 bases; unmatched junction bases: 4. Per the germline V gene, CDR1 is SGHAT and CDR2 is FQNNGV. CDR3: CASSLDRGSANYGYTF. The CDR3 DNA reads TGTGCCAGCAGCTTAGACAGGGGGTCAGCTAACTATGGCTACACCTTC.

The rearrangement links TRBV6-5 to TRBJ1-2; 7 bases line up with TRBD1. After removal of 8 bases from V and 1 base from J, the junction contained 10 bases not matched to a gene. Germline V lookup: CDR1 MNHEY, CDR2 SVGAGI. This CDR3 is built from 15 residues. CDR3: CASAIPAGGNYGYTF. DNA of the CDR3: TGTGCCAGCGCCATACCGGCAGGGGGTAACTATGGCTACACCTTC.

This clone was found a few times. V and J are TRBV5-6 and TRBJ1-5; 9 bases align to TRBD1. The germline V gene has CDR1 SGHDT and CDR2 YYEEEE. The CDR3 has 15 amino acids. V dropped 0 bases and J dropped 5; count of bases not matched to a gene: 3. CDR3 loop: CASSLGGTGHQPQHF. In nucleotides, the CDR3 is TGTGCCAGCAGCTTGGGGGGGACAGGGCATCAGCCCCAGCATTTT.

The chain joins TRBV6-5 to TRBJ2-7; 8 bases are shared with TRBD2. Unmatched junction bases numbered 3, after V lost 2 bases and J lost 3 bases. The length of the CDR3 is 14 residues. From germline, CDR1 is MNHEY and CDR2 SVGAGI. For the CDR3, the DNA is TGTGCCAGCAGTTACATGGGACTAGGCTACGAGCAGTACTTC. The encoded protein is CASSYMGLGYEQYF.

This chain links TRBV5-5 with TRBJ2-7, with 10 positions matching TRBD1. Germline loops: CDR1 SGHKS, CDR2 YYEKEE (reference sequence). After removal of 4 bases from V and 4 bases from J, the junction contained 5 bases not matched to a gene. The CDR3 sequence is 14 residues long. CDR3 bases: TGTGCCAGCAGCAGGGGACAGGGGTTATACGAGCAGTACTTC. Its translation is CASSRGQGLYEQYF.

This chain joins TRBV7-2 and TRBJ2-7; D gene unclear. Germline V lookup: CDR1 SGHTA, CDR2 FQGNSA. Trimming removed 2 bases at V and 3 bases at J, with 8 bases between. CDR3 length equals 13 residues. CDR3 residues: CASSLRRLYEQYF. The DNA for the CDR3 is TGTGCCAGCAGCTTAAGGAGACTCTACGAGCAGTACTTC. The complete variable domain, with remaining parts taken from reference TRBV7-2 and TRBJ2-7, reads GAGVSQSPSNKVTEKGKDVELRCDPISGHTALYWYRQSLGQGLEFLIYFQGNSAPDKSGLPSDRFSAERTGGSVSTLTIQRTQQEDSAVYLCASSLRRLYEQYFGPGTRLTVT.

The J gene is TRBJ2-7, the V gene TRBV11-2; possibly TRBD1 for D (6 bases). The CDR3 covers 11 residues. V gave up 2 bases and J gave up 13 bases, with 12 bases separating them. Germline V gene sequence: CDR1 SGHAT, CDR2 FQNNGV. This CDR3 is CASSLRTDIYF. CDR3 DNA: TGTGCCAGCAGCTTACGGACAGATATTTACTTC.

The V call is TRBV5-1, the J call TRBJ1-2; TRBD1 matches 8 bases. V was pared by 0 bases and J by 2 bases, with 0 bases of the junction left unmatched. The CDR3 runs 14 residues. The germline CDR1 and CDR2 sequences are SGHRS and YFSETQ. CDR3 region: CASSLGDRNYGYTF. The CDR3 region has the DNA TGCGCCAGCAGCTTGGGGGACAGGAACTATGGCTACACCTTC.

The chain is built from TRBV3-1 (or the pseudogene TRBV3-2) and TRBJ1-1, with a weak D call TRBD1 (6 bases). The V gene's germline CDR1 is LGHDT and CDR2 YNNKEL (reference sequence). CDR3 length: 13 residues. V was pared by 4 bases and J by 2 bases, with 8 bases between. The CDR3, as DNA: TGTGCCAGCAGCCGGACAGTCAACACTGAAGCTTTCTTT. It specifies CASSRTVNTEAFF.

This clone was seen only a few times. The V gene is TRBV7-9, the J gene TRBJ1-6, with TRBD1 as a possible D gene (5 bases). This CDR3 region has 15 residues. Germline CDR1 SEHNR, CDR2 FQNEAQ (reference sequence). V gave up 1 base and J gave up 10 bases, with 14 bases separating them. The CDR3 nucleotides read TGTGCCAGCAGCTTAGGGGGCAGCCTAGCGTCACCCCTCCACTTT. Translating gives CASSLGGSLASPLHF. The full variable domain, in which reference TRBV7-9 and TRBJ1-6 provide the parts outside the CDR3, is DTGVSQNPRHKITKRGQNVTFRCDPISEHNRLYWYRQTLGQGPEFLTYFQNEAQLEKSRLLSDRFSAERPKGSFSTLEIQRTEQGDSAMYLCASSLGGSLASPLHFGNGTRLTVT.

Only one count was recorded for this clone. CDR3 DNA sequence: TGTGCCAGCAGCTCGGGACTAGCGGGAAGGGAGCAGTTCTTC. Amino acids: CASSSGLAGREQFF. This chain connects TRBV7-9 to TRBJ2-1; 13 bases are shared with TRBD2. Germline V gene lookup returns CDR1 SEHNR and CDR2 FQNEAQ (reference sequence). The V segment lost 4 bases and the J segment 10 bases; nucleotides outside the gene matches: 4. The CDR3 extends over 14 amino acids.

The chain recombines TRBV2 with TRBJ2-5, with D perhaps TRBD1 or TRBD2 (6 bases each). This CDR3 is 16 amino acids long. Germline V gene data show CDR1 as SNHLY and CDR2 as FYNNEI. Trimming removed 7 bases at V and 4 bases at J, with 22 bases between. CDR3 in DNA: TGTGCCAGCACCCCCCTCCCGGCACAGGGAGGAGAGACCCAGTACTTC. This codes for CASTPLPAQGGETQYF.

The chain couples TRBV2 to TRBJ1-1; maybe TRBD1 (5 bases). Between the trimmed V and J ends, which lost 6 bases and 1 base, there was a span of 15 bases. Germline V gene sequence: CDR1 SNHLY, CDR2 FYNNEI. This CDR3 is built from 15 residues. CDR3 bases: TGTGCCAGCAGCCTAACGGGGCACCCGAACACTGAAGCTTTCTTT. Translation gives CASSLTGHPNTEAFF.

The V call is TRBV20-1, the J call TRBJ2-6; TRBD1 matches 8 bases. Germline CDR1 reads DFQATT; CDR2 reads SNEGSKA (reference sequence). Trimming cost V 3 bases and J 3 bases; bases outside gene matches: 7. The CDR3 length is 16 residues. The CDR3 here is CSASTRGRGGANVLTF. For the CDR3, the DNA is TGCAGTGCTAGTACCAGGGGGCGCGGTGGGGCCAACGTCCTGACTTTC.

This clone is a singleton in its sample. This chain links TRBV11-3 with TRBJ1-1, with a tentative D call TRBD1 (5 bases). CDR1 and CDR2 (germline): SGHNT, YENEEA. Trimming pared 5 bases from V and 0 bases from J, leaving 7 bases between. The CDR3 is 13 residues long. DNA of the CDR3: TGTGCCAGCAGCGAGACAGTGAACACTGAAGCTTTCTTT. Its translation is CASSETVNTEAFF.

There are a few counts of this clone. This chain connects TRBV28 to TRBJ1-3, with 8 bases lining up with TRBD1. This CDR3 contains 14 residues. The germline V gene encodes CDR1 MDHEN and CDR2 SYDVKM. J gave up 0 bases and V 9 bases, and 4 bases lay outside the gene matches. CDR3 sequence: CASRQGLSGNTIYF. The CDR3 bases are TGTGCCAGTCGACAGGGGCTCTCTGGAAACACCATATATTTT.

This clone was counted once. The rearrangement uses TRBV3-1 (or the pseudogene TRBV3-2) and TRBJ1-3, with 7 positions matching TRBD1. From germline, CDR1 is LGHDT and CDR2 YNNKEL (reference sequence). V lost 4 bases, J lost 2 bases, and 8 bases stayed unmatched. The CDR3 contains 16 residues. The CDR3 DNA reads TGTGCCAGCAGCCCTCTCCAGACAGGGACTGGAAACACCATATATTTT. This gives the protein CASSPLQTGTGNTIYF.

This chain uses TRBV7-2 with TRBJ2-1, with D perhaps matching TRBD2 (6 bases). The CDR3 sequence is 14 residues long. CDR1 SGHTA and CDR2 FQGNSA come from the germline V gene. The V end was cut by 0 bases, the J end by 4 bases, with 7 bases between. The CDR3 sequence is CASSLAAGYNEQFF. CDR3 in DNA: TGTGCCAGCAGCTTAGCGGCGGGGTACAATGAGCAGTTCTTC.

The rearrangement uses TRBV30 and TRBJ1-6, with 9 bases lining up with TRBD1. The CDR3 has 13 residues. Germline V gene data show CDR1 as GTSNPN and CDR2 as SVGIG (reference sequence). V was clipped by 4 bases and J by 7 bases; unmatched bases: 2. CDR3 protein: CAWMGQGNSPLHF. CDR3 nucleotide sequence: TGTGCCTGGATGGGACAGGGAAATTCACCCCTCCACTTT. Full variable domain (rest looked up from reference TRBV30 and TRBJ1-6): SQTIHQWPATLVQPVGSPLSLECTVEGTSNPNLYWYRQAAGRGLQLLFYSVGIGQISSEVPQNLSASRPQDRQFILSSKKLLLSDSGFYLCAWMGQGNSPLHFGNGTRLTVT.

The chain uses TRBV10-3 and TRBJ2-7; 7 bases agree with TRBD2. The germline V gene encodes CDR1 ENHRY and CDR2 SYGVKD. With 8 bases clipped from V and 1 base from J, the junction kept 11 bases outside the gene matches. CDR3 length equals 15 residues. CDR3 sequence reads: CAIAQRDLHSYEQYF. CDR3 coding DNA: TGTGCCATCGCCCAGCGGGACCTCCATTCCTACGAGCAGTACTTC.

The V and J genes are TRBV18 and TRBJ2-4; D tentatively fits TRBD1 or TRBD2 (5 bases each). V lost 0 bases to trimming and J lost 8 bases, with 11 bases between them. The CDR3 has 14 amino acids. The germline V gene has CDR1 KGHSH and CDR2 LQKENI. The CDR3 here is CASSPPLGTDIQYF. The CDR3 bases are TGTGCCAGCTCACCACCCTTAGGGACGGACATTCAGTACTTC.

In its sample, this clone was seen a few times. The genes are TRBV19 and TRBJ1-3; 12 nucleotides line up with TRBD1. CDR1 and CDR2 (germline): LNHDA, SQIVND (reference sequence). The CDR3 loop spans 15 amino acids. V lost 7 bases and J lost 7; bases outside the gene matches: 8. CDR3 sequence reads: CASTPRDRGRNTIYF. The CDR3 DNA is TGTGCCAGTACCCCGCGGGACAGGGGGCGGAACACCATATATTTT.

The chain employs TRBV5-1 and TRBJ1-6; unclear D gene. Germline V gene lookup returns CDR1 SGHRS and CDR2 YFSETQ. Trimming left V 4 bases short and J 7 bases short, with 9 bases between. This CDR3 is built from 13 residues. The DNA for the CDR3 is TGCGCCAGCAGCACGACCGGGAATTCACCCCTCCACTTT. Its protein product is CASSTTGNSPLHF.

V and J are TRBV28 and TRBJ1-1; perhaps TRBD1 as D (5 bases). The CDR3 is 12 amino acids. From germline, CDR1 is MDHEN and CDR2 SYDVKM. With 6 bases removed from V and 2 bases from J, the gap between germline ends came to 7 bases. The CDR3 spells CASRTGNTEAFF. Written as DNA, the CDR3 is TGTGCCAGCAGAACAGGAAACACTGAAGCTTTCTTT.

The rearrangement links TRBV5-1 to TRBJ1-2; possible D gene TRBD1, 5 bases. CDR3 length: 13 residues. The germline gives CDR1 SGHRS, CDR2 YFSETQ. Trimming removed 4 bases at V and 7 bases at J, with 14 bases between. In DNA form, the CDR3 reads TGCGCCAGCAGCAAAGACAGTGGGTTTGGCTACACCTTC. This codes for CASSKDSGFGYTF.

This chain joins TRBV27 and TRBJ1-1; D call uncertain. From germline, CDR1 is MNHEY and CDR2 SMNVEV (reference sequence). Trimming took 7 bases from V and 3 from J, leaving 6 bases between them. The CDR3 is 11 residues long. In DNA, the CDR3 is TGTGCCAGCAAACCGGACACTGAAGCTTTCTTT. It encodes CASKPDTEAFF.

This clone was recorded a few times. This sequence joins TRBV30 and TRBJ2-1, with 11 bases aligning to TRBD2. Trimming removed 2 bases from V and 8 bases from J; junction bases left unmatched: 8. Germline CDR1 is GTSNPN and CDR2 is SVGIG (reference sequence). This CDR3 contains 15 residues. CDR3 DNA sequence: TGTGCCTGGAGTCCTTTTAGCGGGAGGGCGGATGAGCAGTTCTTC. Protein product: CAWSPFSGRADEQFF. The whole variable domain, remainder taken from reference TRBV30 and TRBJ2-1, is SQTIHQWPATLVQPVGSPLSLECTVEGTSNPNLYWYRQAAGRGLQLLFYSVGIGQISSEVPQNLSASRPQDRQFILSSKKLLLSDSGFYLCAWSPFSGRADEQFFGPGTRLTVL.

The CDR3, as DNA: TGTGCCAGCACCCTCACTTTGGGGGCTGGAAACACCATATATTTT. It encodes CASTLTLGAGNTIYF. This rearrangement joins TRBV6-5 to TRBJ1-3; D possibly corresponds to TRBD1 (5 bases). This CDR3 has 15 amino acids. Germline CDR1 MNHEY, CDR2 SVGAGI. V was trimmed by 7 bases and J by 2 bases, leaving 15 bases between them.

The V gene is TRBV9, the J gene TRBJ2-1; 9 nucleotides align to TRBD2. The germline V gene has CDR1 SGDLS and CDR2 YYNGEE. This CDR3 contains 15 residues. Trimming took 0 bases from V and 6 from J; bases not matched to a gene: 4. Here the CDR3 reads CASSVGGLAFNEQFF. The CDR3, as DNA: TGTGCCAGCAGCGTAGGTGGACTAGCGTTCAATGAGCAGTTCTTC.